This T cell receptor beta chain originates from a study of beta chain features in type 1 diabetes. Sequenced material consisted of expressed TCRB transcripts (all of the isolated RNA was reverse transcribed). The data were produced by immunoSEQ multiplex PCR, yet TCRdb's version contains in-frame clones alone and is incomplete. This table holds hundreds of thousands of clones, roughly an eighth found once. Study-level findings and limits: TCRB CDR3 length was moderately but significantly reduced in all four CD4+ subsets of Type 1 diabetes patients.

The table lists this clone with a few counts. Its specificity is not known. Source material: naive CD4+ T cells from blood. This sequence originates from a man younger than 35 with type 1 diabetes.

The CDR3, as DNA: TGTGCCTGGAGTTCCCATTATCGGGGACCCCAAGAGACCCAGTACTTC. Translated: CAWSSHYRGPQETQYF. The V call is TRBV30, the J call TRBJ2-5; TRBD1 or TRBD2 may be the D gene (5 bases each). Germline V lookup: CDR1 GTSNPN, CDR2 SVGIG (reference sequence). The CDR3 runs 16 residues. V lost 2 bases and J lost 1, with 17 bases in between.